This entry describes one TCR beta chain. Its target is not known. As to treatment: around 19 received Ad26.COV2.S at low or high dose, single or two shots; roughly five received placebo; per-sample allocation not given. Sampling was done on day 63 after the first vaccine or placebo injection. An Ad26 vector expressing Wuhan-strain SARS-CoV-2 spike served as the vaccine. This table comes from immunoSEQ multiplex PCR, and its TCRdb copy is limited to in-frame clones, with some not included. The sample holds 300,000 to 400,000 clones, roughly 84% seen once. This sample is drawn from a study of Ad26.COV2.S vaccination and SARS-CoV-2 variants. This CDR3 spans 16 amino acids. Germline V gene data show CDR1 as SGHTA and CDR2 as FQGTGA. The V and J ends lost 4 bases and 3 bases, in that order; junction bases with no gene match: 7. Findings and caveats of the study: Breadth and depth estimates from TCRs may understate total T cell responses. Reported post-vaccination CD8+ and CD4+ T cell responses to spike showed substantial breadth.

The chain recombines TRBV7-3 with TRBJ2-2; 8 bases are a match to TRBD1. The clonotype originates from a person aged 18-65 years who received the Ad26.COV2.S COVID-19 vaccine or a placebo. This sample comprised peripheral blood, obtained in a trial of Ad26.COV2.S vaccine versus placebo. CDR3 sequence: CASSYGRGPDTGELFF. In DNA, the CDR3 is TGTGCCAGCAGCTATGGCAGGGGGCCGGACACCGGGGAGCTGTTTTTT.